The 32 T cell receptor beta chains listed next were all sequenced from one sample in a study of T-cell memory formation after mild COVID-19 (dated by TCRdb to the early 2020s). Library construction relied on 5' RACE. The sample was run on an Illumina NovaSeq 6000. TCRdb reworked the public reads: Q25 trimming with fastp, MiXCR clone assembly, productive beta chains retained. CDR3 protein duplicates are merged, each entry listing the most common genes and DNA. The sample includes under 600,000 distinct CDR3 sequences, with less than 25% observed a single time. The biggest ten clones account for about 8.7% of the sample. Sequenced: PBMCs or a T cell subset sorted from them (not recorded which). The source is an adult woman who had mild COVID-19 (a few samples of this study predate the infection). The sample titles of this study are shuffled in the database, so cell type and time point are left out; the donor was told from shared clones.

This clonotype has at least ten counts. This chain connects TRBV2 to TRBJ2-2; the match to TRBD1 covers 9 bases. Germline trimming cut 10 bases from V and 2 bases from J; bases unmatched to any gene: 8. In germline, CDR1 is SNHLY, CDR2 FYNNEI. This CDR3 contains 15 residues. The CDR3 DNA follows: TGTGCCACCCCCAGGGGACAGGGTAACACCGGGGAGCTGTTTTTT. Amino acids: CATPRGQGNTGELFF.

V and J are TRBV7-7 and TRBJ1-1, with D unclear. The ends were cut back, 1 base at V and 3 bases at J, with 6 bases in the middle. The CDR3 sequence is 13 residues long. CDR1 SSHAT and CDR2 FNYEAQ come from the germline V gene (reference sequence). Here the CDR3 reads CASSLDIDTEAFF. Written as DNA, the CDR3 is TGTGCCAGCAGCTTAGACATTGACACTGAAGCTTTCTTT.

This chain links TRBV12-3 or TRBV12-4 with TRBJ2-7, with D maybe TRBD2 (6 bases). V lost 5 bases, J lost 6 bases, and 14 bases lay in between. The CDR3 has 13 residues. DNA for the CDR3: TGTGCCAGCAGTCCAAGACTAGTAGGCGAGCAGTACTTC. This encodes CASSPRLVGEQYF.

This clonotype was recorded a few times. The V gene is TRBV19, the J gene TRBJ2-1; TRBD2 matches at 11 bases. Germline lookup yields CDR1 LNHDA and CDR2 SQIVND (reference sequence). Trimming cost V 3 bases and J 1 base; bases outside gene matches: 5. The CDR3 totals 17 residues. CDR3 sequence: CASSILLAGGSYNEQFF. The CDR3, as DNA: TGTGCCAGTAGTATCCTCCTAGCGGGGGGATCCTACAATGAGCAGTTCTTC.

The chain uses TRBV7-2 and TRBJ2-3; no clear D gene. The CDR3 spans 14 residues. Germline V gene lookup returns CDR1 SGHTA and CDR2 FQGNSA. V was shortened by 0 bases and J by 2 bases, with 6 bases between the two germline ends. The CDR3 DNA is TGTGCCAGCAGCTTAGCGCAAACCACAGATACGCAGTATTTT. Encoded protein: CASSLAQTTDTQYF.

CDR3 nucleotide sequence: TGTGCCTGGATAGGGTCGGACACTGAAGCTTTCTTT. As protein: CAWIGSDTEAFF. The chain combines TRBV30 with TRBJ1-1, with D unclear. In germline, CDR1 is GTSNPN, CDR2 SVGIG (reference sequence). The CDR3 sequence is 12 residues long. The V gene lost 4 bases and the J gene lost 3 bases, with 9 bases spanning the gap.

This chain joins TRBV19 and TRBJ1-1, with D possibly TRBD1 on 5 matching bases. Trimming took off 3 bases at V and 5 bases at J, with 13 bases between the two ends. Germline CDR1 LNHDA, CDR2 SQIVND (reference sequence). CDR3 size: 14 residues. DNA for the CDR3: TGTGCCAGTAGTATTCTTAGCAGGGTAACTGAAGCTTTCTTT. As protein: CASSILSRVTEAFF.

The CDR3 DNA follows: TGTGCCAGCACTCGGCCGGGACTAGCGGGGGAGACCCAGTACTTC. It yields the protein CASTRPGLAGETQYF. The chain combines TRBV11-3 with TRBJ2-5, with 13 bases that match TRBD2. The ends lost 7 bases at V and 5 bases at J; junction bases unmatched: 7. Germline CDR1 SGHNT, CDR2 YENEEA. The CDR3 runs to 15 residues.

This clonotype was observed a handful of times. V is TRBV12-3 or TRBV12-4 and J is TRBJ2-7; D is unresolved. CDR3 length equals 12 residues. Trimming pared 6 bases from V and 6 bases from J, leaving 12 bases between. This CDR3 reads CASSPPSGEQYF. The CDR3 DNA follows: TGTGCCAGCAGCCCTCCGTCGGGCGAGCAGTACTTC.

There are a few counts of this clonotype. The chain combines TRBV30 with TRBJ1-4, with 7 bases that match TRBD1. CDR3 length equals 13 residues. The trim removed 4 bases at V and 8 bases at J, leaving 7 bases unmatched. Germline V gene sequence: CDR1 GTSNPN, CDR2 SVGIG (reference sequence). CDR3 in amino acids: CAWIRQGGEKLFF. For the CDR3, the DNA is TGTGCCTGGATTAGACAGGGCGGAGAAAAACTGTTTTTT.

This CDR3 reads CASGLGQSNTEAFF. CDR3 nucleotides: TGTGCTAGTGGTTTGGGACAGTCGAACACTGAAGCTTTCTTT. The chain has TRBV12-5 and TRBJ1-1, with D tentatively TRBD1 (5 bases). The germline V gene encodes CDR1 LGHNT and CDR2 FRNRAP. Trimming shortened V by 1 base and J by 1 base, and 7 bases separated the two germline ends. The CDR3 sequence is 14 residues long.

The chain recombines TRBV6-2 or TRBV6-3 with TRBJ2-7, with TRBD1 as a possible D gene (5 bases). Trimming cost V 1 base and J 2 bases, with 6 bases left between them. CDR3 length: 13 amino acids. Germline V gene data show CDR1 as MNHEY and CDR2 as SVGEGT. In DNA, the CDR3 is TGTGCCAGCAGTTACTTGACAGCCTACGAGCAGTACTTC. It is translated as CASSYLTAYEQYF.

This clonotype was seen a few times. The genes are TRBV5-1 and TRBJ1-2, with D perhaps TRBD1 (5 bases). There are 18 residues in the CDR3. Germline CDR1 SGHRS, CDR2 YFSETQ. Deletions cut 1 base from V and 2 bases from J, with 21 bases between. The CDR3 sequence is CASSLWGILGQNNYGYTF. The CDR3 DNA is TGCGCCAGCAGCTTGTGGGGGATCTTGGGGCAGAACAACTATGGCTACACCTTC.

This chain connects TRBV2 to TRBJ1-1; 8 positions match TRBD1. Germline V CDR1 and CDR2: SNHLY, FYNNEI. The CDR3 is made up of 15 amino acids. V dropped 10 bases and J dropped 1; count of bases not matched to a gene: 11. As DNA, the CDR3 is TGTGCCAAGGACAGGGCCATATACCCGAACACTGAAGCTTTCTTT. This gives the protein CAKDRAIYPNTEAFF.

In its sample, this clonotype was seen a few times. The chain has TRBV6-2 or TRBV6-3 and TRBJ2-3; TRBD1 matches 10 bases. The CDR3 is made up of 20 amino acids. Germline lookup yields CDR1 MNHEY and CDR2 SVGEGT. J was trimmed by 6 bases and V by 4 bases; bases with no gene match: 22. The CDR3 DNA follows: TGTGCCAGCAGTTGGACCGCCCGGGACAGGGGTGTCGAACTACAGGATACGCAGTATTTT. Its protein product is CASSWTARDRGVELQDTQYF.

The chain is built from TRBV24-1 and TRBJ2-5, with a weak D call TRBD1 (6 bases). The CDR3 has 13 amino acids. Germline-derived CDR1 and CDR2 are KGHDR and SFDVKD. V was shortened by 4 bases and J by 4 bases, with 9 bases between the two germline ends. CDR3 DNA sequence: TGTGCCACCAGTGACACGACAGGAGAGACCCAGTACTTC. Its protein is CATSDTTGETQYF.

The chain joins TRBV19 to TRBJ2-2; D possibly corresponds to TRBD2 (5 bases). Trimming left V 7 bases short and J 4 bases short, with 10 bases between. This CDR3 region has 13 residues. CDR1 is LNHDA, CDR2 SQIVND, per germline (reference sequence). CDR3 nucleotide sequence: TGTGCCAGTACCCATCGGGGCACCGGGGAGCTGTTTTTT. Amino acids: CASTHRGTGELFF. The full variable domain, its missing parts supplied by reference TRBV19 and TRBJ2-2, is DGGITQSPKYLFRKEGQNVTLSCEQNLNHDAMYWYRQDPGQGLRLIYYSQIVNDFQKGDIAEGYSVSREKKESFPLTVTSAQKNPTAFYLCASTHRGTGELFFGEGSRLTVL.

This clonotype was counted only a few times. The chain links TRBV3-1 to TRBJ1-4, with 9 bases lining up with TRBD1. CDR3 length: 15 amino acids. J lost 6 bases, V lost 4 bases, and 6 bases had no gene match. The germline gives CDR1 LGHDT, CDR2 YNNKEL (reference sequence). CDR3 DNA sequence: TGTGCCAGCAGCCCAACAGGGGGCACAGATGAAAAACTGTTTTTT. As protein: CASSPTGGTDEKLFF.

This clonotype was observed a handful of times. This chain links TRBV11-2 with TRBJ2-7; TRBD2 aligns across 11 bases. Germline trimming cut 3 bases from V and 13 bases from J; bases unmatched to any gene: 5. Germline V gene lookup returns CDR1 SGHAT and CDR2 FQNNGV. This CDR3 contains 12 residues. CDR3 DNA: TGTGCCAGCAGCTTGACTAGCGGGGTGCTTTACTTC. This codes for CASSLTSGVLYF.

This chain connects TRBV9 to TRBJ2-7, with 7 bases aligning to TRBD2. The CDR3 sequence is 14 residues long. CDR1 is SGDLS and CDR2 is YYNGEE in the germline V gene. Germline trimming cut 3 bases from V and 6 bases from J; bases unmatched to any gene: 9. The CDR3 DNA reads as TGTGCCAGCAGCGATGGGACGGGGGGATCCGAGCAGTACTTC. Translating gives CASSDGTGGSEQYF.

This clonotype was observed a handful of times. The rearrangement uses TRBV25-1 and TRBJ1-2; D is undetermined. This CDR3 region has 16 residues. Germline CDR1 and CDR2: MGHDK and SYGVNS. Trimming took 1 base from V and 4 from J, leaving 16 bases between them. CDR3 in amino acids: CASSEWRATFPYGYTF. In nucleotides, the CDR3 is TGTGCCAGCAGTGAATGGAGAGCGACTTTCCCCTATGGCTACACCTTC.

This clonotype was found a few times. J is TRBJ1-1 and V is TRBV7-9; D may be TRBD1 (5 bases). Looked up from germline, CDR1 is SEHNR and CDR2 is FQNEAQ (reference sequence). This CDR3 is 17 amino acids long. Trimming took off 5 bases at V and 1 base at J, with 20 bases between the two ends. CDR3 loop: CASSKKITGPRNTEAFF. The CDR3 coding sequence is TGTGCCAGCAGCAAAAAAATAACGGGACCGCGGAACACTGAAGCTTTCTTT.

This clonotype has a handful of counts. This rearrangement joins TRBV7-2 to TRBJ2-3; D is uncertain. Deletions cut 2 bases from V and 4 bases from J, with 13 bases between. The CDR3 spans 15 residues. Germline loops: CDR1 SGHTA, CDR2 FQGNSA. This chain's CDR3 is CASSLKLGGSDTQYF. Written as DNA, the CDR3 is TGTGCCAGCAGCTTAAAGTTGGGCGGCTCAGATACGCAGTATTTT. Supplemented by reference TRBV7-2 and TRBJ2-3, the full variable domain reads GAGVSQSPSNKVTEKGKDVELRCDPISGHTALYWYRQSLGQGLEFLIYFQGNSAPDKSGLPSDRFSAERTGGSVSTLTIQRTQQEDSAVYLCASSLKLGGSDTQYFGPGTRLTVL.

This clonotype turned up a few times. The rearrangement joins TRBV12-3 or TRBV12-4 to TRBJ1-1; TRBD1 matches 8 bases. This CDR3 is built from 15 residues. The trim removed 3 bases at V and 1 base at J, leaving 4 bases unmatched. CDR3 sequence: CASSFRTGWNTEAFF. The DNA for the CDR3 is TGTGCCAGCAGTTTCCGGACAGGGTGGAACACTGAAGCTTTCTTT.

The V and J genes are TRBV5-1 and TRBJ1-2, with D perhaps TRBD1 (6 bases). CDR1 and CDR2 from the germline V gene are SGHRS and YFSETQ. The CDR3 runs 14 residues. Trimming pared 2 bases from V and 6 bases from J, leaving 14 bases between. The CDR3 DNA sequence: TGCGCCAGCAGCTTATCAACCCGGACAGATGGCTACACCTTC. Its protein product is CASSLSTRTDGYTF.

V and J are TRBV11-2 and TRBJ2-7; TRBD1 is a possible D gene (8 bases). Germline CDR1 is SGHAT and CDR2 is FQNNGV. V lost 4 bases, J lost 2 bases, and 12 bases lay in between. This CDR3 is 14 amino acids long. Here the CDR3 reads CASSSTGGAYEQYF. The CDR3 DNA is TGTGCCAGCAGCTCCACAGGGGGGGCCTACGAGCAGTACTTC. Full variable domain (rest looked up from reference TRBV11-2 and TRBJ2-7): EAGVAQSPRYKIIEKRQSVAFWCNPISGHATLYWYQQILGQGPKLLIQFQNNGVVDDSQLPKDRFSAERLKGVDSTLKIQPAKLEDSAVYLCASSSTGGAYEQYFGPGTRLTVT.

V gene TRBV4-2 combines with J gene TRBJ2-7; D is possibly TRBD2 (5 bases). V was pared by 0 bases and J by 0 bases, with 12 bases between. This CDR3 has 16 residues. Germline CDR1 LGHNA, CDR2 YNFKEQ. The chain's CDR3 is CASSQERRPSSYEQYF. The DNA for the CDR3 is TGTGCCAGCAGCCAAGAGCGGAGGCCGTCCTCCTACGAGCAGTACTTC.

This clonotype came up a few times. V is TRBV27 and J is TRBJ2-2, with no clear D. The germline V gene has CDR1 MNHEY and CDR2 SMNVEV (reference sequence). This CDR3 contains 16 residues. Trimming pared 1 base from V and 3 bases from J, leaving 12 bases between. Written as DNA, the CDR3 is TGTGCCAGCAGTTTATTGGTCAGGTTATACACCGGGGAGCTGTTTTTT. This codes for CASSLLVRLYTGELFF.

This sequence joins TRBV3-1 and TRBJ1-4; D is ambiguous. V was trimmed by 0 bases and J by 6 bases, leaving 5 bases between them. Per germline, CDR1 LGHDT and CDR2 YNNKEL (reference sequence). This CDR3 has 13 amino acids. This CDR3 is CASSQEGYEKLFF. CDR3 in DNA: TGTGCCAGCAGCCAAGAGGGATATGAAAAACTGTTTTTT.

Ten or more counts support this clonotype. The chain recombines TRBV7-9 with TRBJ1-1; 7 bases are shared with TRBD1. V trimming: 4 bases; J trimming: 1 base; junction bases outside the gene matches: 15. The germline V gene has CDR1 SEHNR and CDR2 FQNEAQ (reference sequence). The CDR3 sequence is 18 residues long. DNA for the CDR3: TGTGCCAGCAGCTCCTCTCAGAACAGGGGAGGTCCGAACACTGAAGCTTTCTTT. This gives the protein CASSSSQNRGGPNTEAFF.

The rearrangement links TRBV29-1 to TRBJ2-1; D remains ambiguous. This CDR3 comprises 12 residues. Trimming pared 3 bases from V and 12 bases from J, leaving 15 bases between. In germline, CDR1 is SQVTM, CDR2 ANQGSEA. DNA of the CDR3: TGCAGCGTTGAGGCCCTGGGTAGGCCGCAGTTCTTC. Translating it yields CSVEALGRPQFF.

The chain recombines TRBV12-3 or TRBV12-4 with TRBJ2-5; D is unresolved. The CDR3 is 14 residues long. V was clipped by 0 bases and J by 3 bases, with 8 bases between them. The CDR3 spells CASSLAYTEETQYF. CDR3 coding DNA: TGTGCCAGCAGTTTAGCTTACACCGAAGAGACCCAGTACTTC.